This T cell receptor (beta chain) was captured by sequencing in a study of cytomegalovirus exposure and HLA in healthy donors. The overall study: Clustering assigned approximately 78% of the approximately 400 genotyped donors to the Caucasian-associated ancestry cluster. Study conclusions and caveats: An analysis done earlier found most TCR beta V segments productive about 90% or about 30% of the time. Presence/absence analyses treated sequencing depth as roughly uniform across donors. Generally TCR sequences proved uncommon, though certain public TCRs appeared in numerous donors.

This clone was counted between two and nine times. Its antigen is undetermined. PCR involved 60 Vbeta and 13 Jbeta primers. Sequenced by immunoSEQ multiplex PCR; TCRdb stores in-frame clones only, minus some. The sample lists roughly 220,000 clones, approximately 78% occurring once. The clonotype originates from a woman aged 35 to 49 in good health and CMV-seronegative. The source material was PBMCs.

DNA of the CDR3: TGTGCCAGTAGTATACGGGGAGACTCCTACAATGAGCAGTTCTTC. This gives the protein CASSIRGDSYNEQFF. The chain combines TRBV19 with TRBJ2-1; maybe TRBD2 (5 bases). The germline V gene has CDR1 LNHDA and CDR2 SQIVND (reference sequence). This CDR3 region has 15 residues. Trimming left V 2 bases short and J 0 bases short, with 8 bases between.